This is a list of T cell receptor beta chains from one sample in a study of blood T cell repertoires in COVID-19. The repertoire was sequenced with immunoSEQ multiplex PCR; TCRdb's copy has only in-frame clones and lacks some. In the table there are 70,000 to 100,000 clones, about nine tenths of which are singletons. The sequenced sample was peripheral blood. These receptors came from a human donor in a cohort sampled during active COVID-19. The CDR3 runs from the conserved cysteine through the conserved F or W. The order of the fields is D gene, V gene, clone size, J gene, CDR3 DNA, CDR3 protein. A D gene is named only where the DNA matches it firmly. Rows may omit the clone size; those that give it use once, few, many or a size class.

d_call: .
v_call: TRBV2
clone_size: .
j_call: TRBJ1-2
cdr3_nt: TGTGCCAGCAGTGAACAGGCCTATGGCTACACCTTC
cdr3_aa: CASSEQAYGYTF

d_call: .
v_call: TRBV9
clone_size: .
j_call: TRBJ2-2
cdr3_nt: TGTGCCAGCAGCGTAAAACCAGGGGACACCGGGGAGCTGTTTTTT
cdr3_aa: CASSVKPGDTGELFF

d_call: TRBD1
v_call: TRBV28
clone_size: .
j_call: TRBJ2-4
cdr3_nt: TGTGCCAGCAGTTTTTTGACAGGGGGCGCGGGGAGGCTAGCCAAAAACATTCAGTACTTC
cdr3_aa: CASSFLTGGAGRLAKNIQYF

d_call: .
v_call: TRBV12-3/TRBV12-4
clone_size: .
j_call: TRBJ1-5
cdr3_nt: TGTGCCAGCAGTTTCTCGGGGCCCCAGCATTTT
cdr3_aa: CASSFSGPQHF

d_call: TRBD1
v_call: TRBV18
clone_size: .
j_call: TRBJ1-5
cdr3_nt: TGTGCCAGCTCACAACCGGACAGGGCGAGCAATCAGCCCCAGCATTTT
cdr3_aa: CASSQPDRASNQPQHF

d_call: .
v_call: TRBV18
clone_size: .
j_call: TRBJ1-2
cdr3_nt: TGTGCCAGCTCACCCGGGGATGACTATGGCTACACCTTC
cdr3_aa: CASSPGDDYGYTF

d_call: .
v_call: TRBV19
clone_size: .
j_call: TRBJ2-2
cdr3_nt: TGTGCCAGTAGTAGTATTTCCGCGAACACCGGGGAGCTGTTTTTT
cdr3_aa: CASSSISANTGELFF

d_call: .
v_call: TRBV19
clone_size: .
j_call: TRBJ2-1
cdr3_nt: TGTGCCAGTAACAAGGGGGACTACAATGAGCAGTTCTTC
cdr3_aa: CASNKGDYNEQFF

d_call: TRBD2
v_call: TRBV18
clone_size: .
j_call: TRBJ2-3
cdr3_nt: TGTGCCAGCTCACCTCGGCTAGCGGCAGATACGCAGTATTTT
cdr3_aa: CASSPRLAADTQYF

d_call: TRBD1
v_call: TRBV12-3/TRBV12-4
clone_size: .
j_call: TRBJ2-1
cdr3_nt: TGTGCCACCACTAGGGGGCTTGAGCAGTTCTTC
cdr3_aa: CATTRGLEQFF

d_call: .
v_call: TRBV4-1
clone_size: once
j_call: TRBJ1-5
cdr3_nt: TGCGCCAGCAGCCCCCAGGTCTTAGGATACCAGCCCCAGCATTTT
cdr3_aa: CASSPQVLGYQPQHF

d_call: TRBD1
v_call: TRBV25-1
clone_size: .
j_call: TRBJ2-7
cdr3_nt: TGTGCCAGCAGCCCCACAGGGGGAGGAGGCGAGCAGTACTTC
cdr3_aa: CASSPTGGGGEQYF

d_call: .
v_call: TRBV7-9
clone_size: .
j_call: TRBJ2-2
cdr3_nt: TGTGCCAGCAGCTTCGACCGACAAGTCACCGGGGAGCTGTTTTTT
cdr3_aa: CASSFDRQVTGELFF

d_call: .
v_call: TRBV3-1/TRBV3-2
clone_size: .
j_call: TRBJ2-1
cdr3_nt: TGTGCCAGCAGCCAAGTCAGGGTGCTCATCTCCTACAATGAGCAGTTCTTC
cdr3_aa: CASSQVRVLISYNEQFF

d_call: TRBD2
v_call: TRBV5-1
clone_size: once
j_call: TRBJ2-2
cdr3_nt: TGCGCCAGCAGCCGAGGAACTAGCGGGAGGTCCGGGGAGCTGTTTTTT
cdr3_aa: CASSRGTSGRSGELFF

d_call: .
v_call: TRBV24-1
clone_size: once
j_call: TRBJ2-5
cdr3_nt: TGTGCCACCAGTGATCCTACAGGGACCACAGGAGAGACCCAGTACTTC
cdr3_aa: CATSDPTGTTGETQYF

d_call: TRBD2
v_call: TRBV20-1
clone_size: .
j_call: TRBJ2-1
cdr3_nt: TGCAGTGCTAGTTCTGCGGGGGGGGTGAACTCCTACAATGAGCAGTTCTTC
cdr3_aa: CSASSAGGVNSYNEQFF

d_call: TRBD1
v_call: TRBV28
clone_size: .
j_call: TRBJ1-5
cdr3_nt: TGTGCCAGCAGTTTATCCATGGGACAGGGGGCTCTGAATAGCAATCAGCCCCAGCATTTT
cdr3_aa: CASSLSMGQGALNSNQPQHF

d_call: TRBD2
v_call: TRBV24-1
clone_size: .
j_call: TRBJ2-3
cdr3_nt: TGTGCCACCAGTGATCGAATAGCGGGAGGGAGGGCAGCCCAAGATACGCAGTATTTT
cdr3_aa: CATSDRIAGGRAAQDTQYF

d_call: .
v_call: TRBV9
clone_size: .
j_call: TRBJ1-2
cdr3_nt: TGTGCCAGCAGCGCCCAACTAGGAAACTATGGCTACACCTTC
cdr3_aa: CASSAQLGNYGYTF

d_call: .
v_call: TRBV18
clone_size: .
j_call: TRBJ2-1
cdr3_nt: TGTGCCAGCTCACCACTCTCTTCTCGGAATGAGCAGTTCTTC
cdr3_aa: CASSPLSSRNEQFF

d_call: TRBD1
v_call: TRBV18
clone_size: .
j_call: TRBJ2-5
cdr3_nt: TGTGCCAGCTCACCAGGGACAGAGACGGAGACCCAGTACTTC
cdr3_aa: CASSPGTETETQYF

d_call: TRBD2
v_call: TRBV13
clone_size: .
j_call: TRBJ2-7
cdr3_nt: TGTGCCAGCAGCCCGCCGGGGCTAGCGGGATTCGAGCAGTACTTC
cdr3_aa: CASSPPGLAGFEQYF

d_call: TRBD1
v_call: TRBV6-2/TRBV6-3
clone_size: few
j_call: TRBJ1-1
cdr3_nt: TGTGCCAGCAGCCCTCCCCGGACAGGGCAAGCTTTCTTT
cdr3_aa: CASSPPRTGQAFF

d_call: .
v_call: TRBV6-5
clone_size: .
j_call: TRBJ2-7
cdr3_nt: TGTGCCACCCACCGGAGGGTCGGGGAGCGCTACGAGCAGTACTTC
cdr3_aa: CATHRRVGERYEQYF

d_call: .
v_call: TRBV3-1/TRBV3-2
clone_size: .
j_call: TRBJ1-5
cdr3_nt: TGTGCCAGCAGCCGACCGGGTCAGCCCCAGCATTTT
cdr3_aa: CASSRPGQPQHF

d_call: .
v_call: TRBV3-1/TRBV3-2
clone_size: .
j_call: TRBJ1-2
cdr3_nt: TGTGCCAGCAGCCAAGCCTCCGGGGTACAGTATGGCTACACCTTC
cdr3_aa: CASSQASGVQYGYTF

d_call: .
v_call: TRBV19
clone_size: .
j_call: TRBJ2-3
cdr3_nt: TGTGCCAGTAGTATAGTTAGCGGCTACACAGATACGCAGTATTTT
cdr3_aa: CASSIVSGYTDTQYF

d_call: .
v_call: TRBV4-1
clone_size: .
j_call: TRBJ2-1
cdr3_nt: TGCGCCAGCAGCCAAGCAGGGGCGGGGGTCGATGAGCAGTTCTTC
cdr3_aa: CASSQAGAGVDEQFF

d_call: TRBD1
v_call: TRBV7-2
clone_size: .
j_call: TRBJ1-2
cdr3_nt: TGTGCCAGCAGCCAACAGGGGGCAGGCTATGGCTACACCTTC
cdr3_aa: CASSQQGAGYGYTF

d_call: TRBD2
v_call: TRBV7-6
clone_size: .
j_call: TRBJ2-1
cdr3_nt: TGTGCCAGCAGCTCGTTAAGCGGGGGCCAGAGCTCCTACAATGAGCAGTTCTTC
cdr3_aa: CASSSLSGGQSSYNEQFF

d_call: TRBD1
v_call: TRBV28
clone_size: .
j_call: TRBJ1-6
cdr3_nt: TGTGCCAGCAGTTTACAGGGGGCGAGGTTGACATCACCCCTCCACTTT
cdr3_aa: CASSLQGARLTSPLHF

d_call: .
v_call: TRBV19
clone_size: .
j_call: TRBJ2-3
cdr3_nt: TGTGCCAGTACCACGAACAGGGACAACACAGATACGCAGTATTTT
cdr3_aa: CASTTNRDNTDTQYF

d_call: .
v_call: TRBV7-8
clone_size: .
j_call: TRBJ1-2
cdr3_nt: TGTGCCAGCAGCTTAGGGGGGCAGGGTGGCTACACCTTC
cdr3_aa: CASSLGGQGGYTF

d_call: .
v_call: TRBV6-5
clone_size: few
j_call: TRBJ1-1
cdr3_nt: TGTGCCAGCAGCCACAGAGCCACTGAAGCTTTCTTT
cdr3_aa: CASSHRATEAFF

d_call: TRBD2
v_call: TRBV11-3
clone_size: .
j_call: TRBJ2-1
cdr3_nt: TGTGCCAGCAGCTTAGTAGGGACTAGCGGTGGTAATGAGCAGTTCTTC
cdr3_aa: CASSLVGTSGGNEQFF

d_call: .
v_call: TRBV25-1
clone_size: .
j_call: TRBJ1-6
cdr3_nt: TGTGCCAGCAGTGGAACAGGGAGCTCCTATAATTCACCCCTCCACTTT
cdr3_aa: CASSGTGSSYNSPLHF

d_call: TRBD1
v_call: TRBV6-5
clone_size: .
j_call: TRBJ1-4
cdr3_nt: TGTGCCAGCAGTTTAGGACAGGTCTCAACTAATGAAAAACTGTTTTTT
cdr3_aa: CASSLGQVSTNEKLFF

d_call: .
v_call: TRBV27
clone_size: .
j_call: TRBJ1-2
cdr3_nt: TGTGCCAGCAGTTTAGGGGGCGTGGGCTATGGCTACACCTTC
cdr3_aa: CASSLGGVGYGYTF

d_call: TRBD2
v_call: TRBV5-4
clone_size: .
j_call: TRBJ2-3
cdr3_nt: TGTGCCAGCAGCCCCCGACTAGCGGGGGGACTAGATACGCAGTATTTT
cdr3_aa: CASSPRLAGGLDTQYF

d_call: TRBD1
v_call: TRBV13
clone_size: .
j_call: TRBJ1-1
cdr3_nt: TGTGCCAGCAGCCCGGACATGGGACAGAAAGCTTTCTTT
cdr3_aa: CASSPDMGQKAFF

d_call: TRBD1
v_call: TRBV2
clone_size: once
j_call: TRBJ1-2
cdr3_nt: TGTGCCAGCAGTGATTGGACAGGGGGCAGGGGCTACACCTTC
cdr3_aa: CASSDWTGGRGYTF

d_call: .
v_call: TRBV18
clone_size: .
j_call: TRBJ2-7
cdr3_nt: TGTGCCAGCTCACGGCAGGGTTACGAGCAGTACTTC
cdr3_aa: CASSRQGYEQYF

d_call: TRBD2
v_call: TRBV20-1
clone_size: .
j_call: TRBJ2-7
cdr3_nt: TGCAGTGCTAGTATGGGGAGGGCCCGGGACGAGCAGTACTTC
cdr3_aa: CSASMGRARDEQYF

d_call: .
v_call: TRBV4-1
clone_size: .
j_call: TRBJ1-1
cdr3_nt: TGCGCCAGCAGCCAAGAGGCGGGGGAAACTGAAGCTTTCTTT
cdr3_aa: CASSQEAGETEAFF

d_call: .
v_call: TRBV28
clone_size: .
j_call: TRBJ2-6
cdr3_nt: TGTGCCAGCAGACGGGGGAGCTCTGGGGCCAACGTCCTGACTTTC
cdr3_aa: CASRRGSSGANVLTF

d_call: .
v_call: TRBV5-6
clone_size: once
j_call: TRBJ2-3
cdr3_nt: TGTGCCAGCAGCTTGAGCAGCACAGATACGCAGTATTTT
cdr3_aa: CASSLSSTDTQYF

d_call: TRBD2
v_call: TRBV5-6
clone_size: .
j_call: TRBJ2-1
cdr3_nt: TGTGCCAGCAGTCATTCTAGCGGGGGGGCGAGTAATGAGCAGTTCTTC
cdr3_aa: CASSHSSGGASNEQFF

d_call: .
v_call: TRBV9
clone_size: .
j_call: TRBJ2-1
cdr3_nt: TGTGCCAGCAGCGTGGGGGGAACTACCTACAATGAGCAGTTCTTC
cdr3_aa: CASSVGGTTYNEQFF

d_call: .
v_call: TRBV10-3
clone_size: .
j_call: TRBJ2-7
cdr3_nt: TGTGCCACCAGATTCAGCGAGACGTACTACGAGCAGTACTTC
cdr3_aa: CATRFSETYYEQYF

d_call: TRBD1
v_call: TRBV7-6
clone_size: .
j_call: TRBJ1-1
cdr3_nt: TGTGCCACCCGACAGGGACCGAACACTGAAGCTTTCTTT
cdr3_aa: CATRQGPNTEAFF

d_call: .
v_call: TRBV15
clone_size: .
j_call: TRBJ2-3
cdr3_nt: TGTGCCACCAGCAGGAGAGCGGGTAGCACAGATACGCAGTATTTT
cdr3_aa: CATSRRAGSTDTQYF

d_call: TRBD1
v_call: TRBV27
clone_size: .
j_call: TRBJ1-6
cdr3_nt: TGTGCCAGCAGTTCCCCGACAGGGGGCTCCTATAATTCACCCCTCCACTTT
cdr3_aa: CASSSPTGGSYNSPLHF

d_call: TRBD1
v_call: TRBV18
clone_size: .
j_call: TRBJ1-1
cdr3_nt: TGTGCCAGCTCACTAACGACAGGGGAGAACACTGAAGCTTTCTTT
cdr3_aa: CASSLTTGENTEAFF

d_call: .
v_call: TRBV11-3
clone_size: .
j_call: TRBJ1-6
cdr3_nt: TGTGCCAGCAGCTTAGGCGGGGATAATTCACCCCTCCACTTT
cdr3_aa: CASSLGGDNSPLHF

d_call: TRBD1
v_call: TRBV14
clone_size: .
j_call: TRBJ1-1
cdr3_nt: TGTGCCAGCAGCCAACGACAGGGGAGAAACACTGAAGCTTTCTTT
cdr3_aa: CASSQRQGRNTEAFF

d_call: .
v_call: TRBV5-1
clone_size: .
j_call: TRBJ2-3
cdr3_nt: TGCGCCAGCAGCTTCCGGACAGACCACACAGATACGCAGTATTTT
cdr3_aa: CASSFRTDHTDTQYF

d_call: TRBD1
v_call: TRBV6-1
clone_size: once
j_call: TRBJ1-3
cdr3_nt: TGTGCCAGCAGTGCCCGGGACAGAGGCTTCTCTGGAAACACCATATATTTT
cdr3_aa: CASSARDRGFSGNTIYF